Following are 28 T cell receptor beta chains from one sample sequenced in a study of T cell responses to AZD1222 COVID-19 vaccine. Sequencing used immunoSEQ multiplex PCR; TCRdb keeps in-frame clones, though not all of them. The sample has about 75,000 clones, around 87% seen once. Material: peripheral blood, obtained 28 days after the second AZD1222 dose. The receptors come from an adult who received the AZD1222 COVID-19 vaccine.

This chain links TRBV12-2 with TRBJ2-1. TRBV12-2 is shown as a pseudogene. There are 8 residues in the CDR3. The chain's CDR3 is CASRWTLF. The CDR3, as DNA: TGTGCAAGTCGCTGGACCCTCTTC.

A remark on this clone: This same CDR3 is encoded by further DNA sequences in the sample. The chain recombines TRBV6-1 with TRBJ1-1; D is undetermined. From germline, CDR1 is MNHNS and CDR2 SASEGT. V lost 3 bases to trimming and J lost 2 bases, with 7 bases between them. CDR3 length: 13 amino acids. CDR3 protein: CASSEQENTEAFF. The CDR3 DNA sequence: TGTGCCAGCAGTGAGCAGGAAAACACTGAAGCTTTCTTT.

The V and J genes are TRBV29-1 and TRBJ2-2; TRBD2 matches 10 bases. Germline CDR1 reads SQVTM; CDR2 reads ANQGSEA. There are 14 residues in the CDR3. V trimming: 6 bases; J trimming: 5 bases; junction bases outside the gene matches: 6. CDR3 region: CSVPSGGSTGELFF. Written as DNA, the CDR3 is TGCAGCGTGCCTAGCGGGGGTTCGACCGGGGAGCTGTTTTTT.

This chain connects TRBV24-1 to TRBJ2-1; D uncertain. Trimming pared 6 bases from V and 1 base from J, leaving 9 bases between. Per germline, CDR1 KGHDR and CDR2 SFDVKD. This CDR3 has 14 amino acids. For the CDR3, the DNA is TGTGCCACCAGTCGGATGGGATCCTACAATGAGCAGTTCTTC. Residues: CATSRMGSYNEQFF.

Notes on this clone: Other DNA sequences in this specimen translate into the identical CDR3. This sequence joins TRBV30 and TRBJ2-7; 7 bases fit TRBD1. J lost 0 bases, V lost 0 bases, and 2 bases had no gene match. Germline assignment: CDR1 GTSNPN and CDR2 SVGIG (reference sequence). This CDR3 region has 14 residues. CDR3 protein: CAWSVQGRSYEQYF. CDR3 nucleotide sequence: TGTGCCTGGAGTGTACAGGGGCGCTCCTACGAGCAGTACTTC.

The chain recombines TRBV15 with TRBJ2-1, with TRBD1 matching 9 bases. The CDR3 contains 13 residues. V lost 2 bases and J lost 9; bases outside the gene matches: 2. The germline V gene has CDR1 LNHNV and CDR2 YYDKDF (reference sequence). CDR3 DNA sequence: TGTGCCACCAGCAGACAGACAGGGGGTGAGCAGTTCTTC. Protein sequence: CATSRQTGGEQFF.

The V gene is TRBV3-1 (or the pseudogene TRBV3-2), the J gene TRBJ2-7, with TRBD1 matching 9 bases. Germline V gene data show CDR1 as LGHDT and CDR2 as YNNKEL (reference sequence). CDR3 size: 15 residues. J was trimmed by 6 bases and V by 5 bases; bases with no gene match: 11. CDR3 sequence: CASSSGSGQGAEQYF. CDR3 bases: TGTGCCAGCAGCTCAGGGTCGGGACAGGGAGCCGAGCAGTACTTC.

CDR3 sequence (DNA): TGTGCCAGCAGTCCCAACACCGGGGAGCTGTTTTTT. This sequence encodes CASSPNTGELFF. V usage is TRBV6-4 and J usage is TRBJ2-2; D gene uncertain. Germline CDR1 MRHNA, CDR2 SNTAGT. The CDR3 sequence is 12 residues long. Deletions cut 5 bases from V and 2 bases from J, with 3 bases between.

The CDR3 sequence: CASSFQVEQFF. In DNA form, the CDR3 reads TGTGCCAGCAGCTTTCAGGTCGAGCAGTTCTTC. The chain links TRBV5-6 to TRBJ2-1, with D hard to call. V lost 2 bases to trimming and J lost 10 bases, with 7 bases between them. From germline, CDR1 is SGHDT and CDR2 YYEEEE. The CDR3 extends over 11 amino acids.

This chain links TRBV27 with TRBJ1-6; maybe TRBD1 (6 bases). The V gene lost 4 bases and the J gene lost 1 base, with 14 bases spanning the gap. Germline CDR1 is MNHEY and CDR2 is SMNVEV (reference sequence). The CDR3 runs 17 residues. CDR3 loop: CASSSGQRASYNSPLHF. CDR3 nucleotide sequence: TGTGCCAGCAGTTCCGGACAGAGAGCATCCTATAATTCACCCCTCCACTTT.

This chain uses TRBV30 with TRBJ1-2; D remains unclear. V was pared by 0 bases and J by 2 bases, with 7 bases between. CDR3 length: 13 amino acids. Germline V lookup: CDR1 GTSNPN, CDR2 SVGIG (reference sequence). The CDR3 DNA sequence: TGTGCCTGGAGTGTCGGCAGAAACTATGGCTACACCTTC. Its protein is CAWSVGRNYGYTF.

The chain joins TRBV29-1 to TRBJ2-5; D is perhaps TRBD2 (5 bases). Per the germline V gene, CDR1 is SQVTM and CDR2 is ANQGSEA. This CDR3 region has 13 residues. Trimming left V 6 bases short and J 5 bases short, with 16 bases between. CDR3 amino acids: CSVPRGKRETQYF. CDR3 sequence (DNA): TGCAGCGTCCCTCGCGGCAAGCGGGAGACCCAGTACTTC.

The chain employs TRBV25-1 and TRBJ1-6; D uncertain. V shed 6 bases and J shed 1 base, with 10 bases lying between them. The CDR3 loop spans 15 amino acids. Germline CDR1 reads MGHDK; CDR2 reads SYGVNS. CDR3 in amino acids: CASSQTPSYNSPLHF. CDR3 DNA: TGTGCCAGCAGCCAAACTCCGTCCTATAATTCACCCCTCCACTTT.

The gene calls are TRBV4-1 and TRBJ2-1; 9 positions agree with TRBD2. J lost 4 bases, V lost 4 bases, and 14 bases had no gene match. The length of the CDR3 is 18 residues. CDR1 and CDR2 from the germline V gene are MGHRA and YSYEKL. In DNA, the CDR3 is TGCGCCAGCAGCCCAAGGTCGTGGGCGGGGGGGGATTACAATGAGCAGTTCTTC. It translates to CASSPRSWAGGDYNEQFF.

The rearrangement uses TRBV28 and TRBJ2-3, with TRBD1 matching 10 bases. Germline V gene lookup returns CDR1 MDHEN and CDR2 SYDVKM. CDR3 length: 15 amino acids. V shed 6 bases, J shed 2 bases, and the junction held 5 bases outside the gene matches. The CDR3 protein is CASRPGQGYTDTQYF. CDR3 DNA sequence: TGTGCCAGCAGGCCGGGACAGGGGTACACAGATACGCAGTATTTT.

Here the CDR3 DNA reads TGTGCCAGCAGTCCAGGCTACACCGGGGAGCTGTTTTTT. Translated: CASSPGYTGELFF. V and J are TRBV2 and TRBJ2-2; D is uncertain. Trimming left V 5 bases short and J 3 bases short, with 7 bases between. Germline V gene data show CDR1 as SNHLY and CDR2 as FYNNEI. This CDR3 is built from 13 residues.

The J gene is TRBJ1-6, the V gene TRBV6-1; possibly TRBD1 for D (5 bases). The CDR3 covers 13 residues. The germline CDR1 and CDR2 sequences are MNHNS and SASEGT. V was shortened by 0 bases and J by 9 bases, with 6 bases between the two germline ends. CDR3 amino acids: CASSEAGVSPLHF. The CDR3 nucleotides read TGTGCCAGCAGTGAAGCAGGGGTTTCACCCCTCCACTTT.

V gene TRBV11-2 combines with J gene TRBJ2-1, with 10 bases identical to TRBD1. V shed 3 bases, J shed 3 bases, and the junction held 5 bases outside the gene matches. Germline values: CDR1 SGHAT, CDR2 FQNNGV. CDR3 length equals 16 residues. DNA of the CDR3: TGTGCCAGCAGCTTGGGGACAGGGGTAAACTACAATGAGCAGTTCTTC. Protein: CASSLGTGVNYNEQFF.

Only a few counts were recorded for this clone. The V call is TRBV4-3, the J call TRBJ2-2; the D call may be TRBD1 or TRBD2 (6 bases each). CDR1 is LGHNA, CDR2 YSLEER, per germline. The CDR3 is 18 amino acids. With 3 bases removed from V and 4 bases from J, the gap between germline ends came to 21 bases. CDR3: CASSQGARGAGRTGELFF. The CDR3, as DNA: TGCGCCAGCAGCCAGGGGGCGAGGGGGGCTGGGCGCACCGGGGAGCTGTTTTTT.

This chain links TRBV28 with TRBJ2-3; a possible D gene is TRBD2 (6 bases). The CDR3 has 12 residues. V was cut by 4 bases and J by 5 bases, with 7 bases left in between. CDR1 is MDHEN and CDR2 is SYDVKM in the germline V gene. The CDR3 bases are TGTGCCAGCAGTTCGACTAGAGATACGCAGTATTTT. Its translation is CASSSTRDTQYF.

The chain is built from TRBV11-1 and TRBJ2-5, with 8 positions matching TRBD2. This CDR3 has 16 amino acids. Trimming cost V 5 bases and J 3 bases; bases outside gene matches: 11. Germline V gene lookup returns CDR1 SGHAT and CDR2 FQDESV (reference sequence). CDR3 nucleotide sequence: TGTGCCAGCAGCCCAGGCGCGGGGGGCCTTAAAGAGACCCAGTACTTC. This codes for CASSPGAGGLKETQYF.

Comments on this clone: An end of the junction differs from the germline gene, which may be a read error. CDR3 loop: CATRRQGGFF. CDR3 sequence (DNA): TGTGCCACCAGGAGACAGGGGGGGTTCTTC. The V and J genes are TRBV24-1 and TRBJ2-7, with 9 bases lining up with TRBD1. Germline V lookup: CDR1 KGHDR, CDR2 SFDVKD. The CDR3 loop spans 10 amino acids.

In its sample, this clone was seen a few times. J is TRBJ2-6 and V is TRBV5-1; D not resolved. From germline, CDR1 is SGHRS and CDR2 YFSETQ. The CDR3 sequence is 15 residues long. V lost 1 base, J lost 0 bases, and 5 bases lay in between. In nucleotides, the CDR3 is TGCGCCAGCAGCTTGCTCAGCTCTGGGGCCAACGTCCTGACTTTC. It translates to CASSLLSSGANVLTF.

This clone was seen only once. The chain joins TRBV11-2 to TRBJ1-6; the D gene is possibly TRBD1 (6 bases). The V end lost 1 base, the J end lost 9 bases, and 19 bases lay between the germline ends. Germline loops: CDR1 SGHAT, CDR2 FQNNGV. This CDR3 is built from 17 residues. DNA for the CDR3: TGTGCCAGCAGCTTAGTAGGGAGAAGGAGGGGGGGTTCACCCCTCCACTTT. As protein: CASSLVGRRRGGSPLHF. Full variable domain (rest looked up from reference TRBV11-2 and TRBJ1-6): EAGVAQSPRYKIIEKRQSVAFWCNPISGHATLYWYQQILGQGPKLLIQFQNNGVVDDSQLPKDRFSAERLKGVDSTLKIQPAKLEDSAVYLCASSLVGRRRGGSPLHFGNGTRLTVT.

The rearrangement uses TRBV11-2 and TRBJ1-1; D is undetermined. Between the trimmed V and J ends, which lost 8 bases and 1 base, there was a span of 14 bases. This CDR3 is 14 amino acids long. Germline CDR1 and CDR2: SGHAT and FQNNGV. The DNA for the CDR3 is TGTGCCAGCCGCCATTACAGCGGGAACACTGAAGCTTTCTTT. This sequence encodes CASRHYSGNTEAFF. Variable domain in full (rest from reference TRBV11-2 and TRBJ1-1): EAGVAQSPRYKIIEKRQSVAFWCNPISGHATLYWYQQILGQGPKLLIQFQNNGVVDDSQLPKDRFSAERLKGVDSTLKIQPAKLEDSAVYLCASRHYSGNTEAFFGQGTRLTVV.

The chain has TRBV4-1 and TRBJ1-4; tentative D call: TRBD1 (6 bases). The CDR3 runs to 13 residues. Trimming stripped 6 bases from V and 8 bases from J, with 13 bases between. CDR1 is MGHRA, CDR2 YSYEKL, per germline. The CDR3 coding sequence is TGCGCCAGCAGTAGGGGGATCCGAGAAAAACTGTTTTTT. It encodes CASSRGIREKLFF.

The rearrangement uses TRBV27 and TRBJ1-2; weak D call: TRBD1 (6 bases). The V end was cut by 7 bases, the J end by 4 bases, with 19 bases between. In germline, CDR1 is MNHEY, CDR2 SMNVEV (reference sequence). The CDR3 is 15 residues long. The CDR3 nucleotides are TGTGCCAGCAATCCAAGATTCGGGGGCGGCTATGGCTACACCTTC. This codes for CASNPRFGGGYGYTF.

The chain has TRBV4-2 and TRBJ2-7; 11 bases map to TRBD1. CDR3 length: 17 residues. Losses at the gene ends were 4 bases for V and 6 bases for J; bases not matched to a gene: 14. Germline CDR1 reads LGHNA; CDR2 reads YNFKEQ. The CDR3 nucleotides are TGTGCCAGCAGCCGATACGCTGGACAGGGGGCTTTGAGCGAGCAGTACTTC. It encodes CASSRYAGQGALSEQYF.